These T cell receptor beta chains were read from a single sample in a study of cytomegalovirus exposure and HLA in healthy donors. The repertoire was sequenced with immunoSEQ multiplex PCR; TCRdb's copy has only in-frame clones and lacks some. This table holds about 130,000 clones, 65% to 90% found once. The specimen sequenced was PBMCs. The receptors originated from a girl aged 2 to 10 in good health and CMV-seronegative. CDR3s include the opening cysteine and the closing phenylalanine or tryptophan. The D gene is left open where the match is weak.

v_call: TRBV27; j_call: TRBJ1-1; d_call: -; cdr3_nt: TGTGCCAGCTGGCAGGCTATGAACACTGAAGCTTTCTTT; cdr3_aa: CASWQAMNTEAFF
v_call: TRBV20-1; j_call: TRBJ2-3; d_call: -; cdr3_nt: TGCAGTCTAGTAGGCAAAGATACGCAGTATTTT; cdr3_aa: CSLVGKDTQYF
v_call: TRBV4-3; j_call: TRBJ2-1; d_call: TRBD2; cdr3_nt: TGCGCCAGCAGCCATTTTGGGACTAACAAAAACAATGAGCAGTTCTTC; cdr3_aa: CASSHFGTNKNNEQFF
v_call: TRBV30; j_call: TRBJ1-2; d_call: TRBD1; cdr3_nt: TGTGCCTGGGGACAGGCAAGCTATGGCTACACCTTC; cdr3_aa: CAWGQASYGYTF
v_call: TRBV7-8; j_call: TRBJ1-5; d_call: TRBD1; cdr3_nt: TGTGCCAGCAGCTTACAGGGGGCTTATCAGCCCCAGCATTTT; cdr3_aa: CASSLQGAYQPQHF
v_call: TRBV6-5; j_call: TRBJ2-7; d_call: -; cdr3_nt: TGTGCCAGCAGTTACGGGAAGACAGGCGTCTCCTACGAGCAGTACTTC; cdr3_aa: CASSYGKTGVSYEQYF
v_call: TRBV5-6; j_call: TRBJ1-1; d_call: TRBD1; cdr3_nt: TGTGCCAGCAGGGGGGACAGAGGCCCCCTGGGGACTGAAGCTTTCTTT; cdr3_aa: CASRGDRGPLGTEAFF
v_call: TRBV6-5; j_call: TRBJ2-7; d_call: -; cdr3_nt: TGTGCCAGCAGGAAGCGGGTGCCGGGCGAGCAGTACTTC; cdr3_aa: CASRKRVPGEQYF
v_call: TRBV7-8; j_call: TRBJ2-3; d_call: -; cdr3_nt: TGTGCCAGCAGCTTAGCAGACTCAGATACGCAGTATTTT; cdr3_aa: CASSLADSDTQYF
v_call: TRBV13; j_call: TRBJ2-7; d_call: TRBD2; cdr3_nt: TGTGCCAGCTCAGATAGCGGGCGTGACTACGAGCAGTACTTC; cdr3_aa: CASSDSGRDYEQYF
v_call: TRBV27; j_call: TRBJ2-7; d_call: TRBD1; cdr3_nt: TGTGCCAGCAGTCCGGGACAGGGGGCGCACGAGCAGTACTTC; cdr3_aa: CASSPGQGAHEQYF